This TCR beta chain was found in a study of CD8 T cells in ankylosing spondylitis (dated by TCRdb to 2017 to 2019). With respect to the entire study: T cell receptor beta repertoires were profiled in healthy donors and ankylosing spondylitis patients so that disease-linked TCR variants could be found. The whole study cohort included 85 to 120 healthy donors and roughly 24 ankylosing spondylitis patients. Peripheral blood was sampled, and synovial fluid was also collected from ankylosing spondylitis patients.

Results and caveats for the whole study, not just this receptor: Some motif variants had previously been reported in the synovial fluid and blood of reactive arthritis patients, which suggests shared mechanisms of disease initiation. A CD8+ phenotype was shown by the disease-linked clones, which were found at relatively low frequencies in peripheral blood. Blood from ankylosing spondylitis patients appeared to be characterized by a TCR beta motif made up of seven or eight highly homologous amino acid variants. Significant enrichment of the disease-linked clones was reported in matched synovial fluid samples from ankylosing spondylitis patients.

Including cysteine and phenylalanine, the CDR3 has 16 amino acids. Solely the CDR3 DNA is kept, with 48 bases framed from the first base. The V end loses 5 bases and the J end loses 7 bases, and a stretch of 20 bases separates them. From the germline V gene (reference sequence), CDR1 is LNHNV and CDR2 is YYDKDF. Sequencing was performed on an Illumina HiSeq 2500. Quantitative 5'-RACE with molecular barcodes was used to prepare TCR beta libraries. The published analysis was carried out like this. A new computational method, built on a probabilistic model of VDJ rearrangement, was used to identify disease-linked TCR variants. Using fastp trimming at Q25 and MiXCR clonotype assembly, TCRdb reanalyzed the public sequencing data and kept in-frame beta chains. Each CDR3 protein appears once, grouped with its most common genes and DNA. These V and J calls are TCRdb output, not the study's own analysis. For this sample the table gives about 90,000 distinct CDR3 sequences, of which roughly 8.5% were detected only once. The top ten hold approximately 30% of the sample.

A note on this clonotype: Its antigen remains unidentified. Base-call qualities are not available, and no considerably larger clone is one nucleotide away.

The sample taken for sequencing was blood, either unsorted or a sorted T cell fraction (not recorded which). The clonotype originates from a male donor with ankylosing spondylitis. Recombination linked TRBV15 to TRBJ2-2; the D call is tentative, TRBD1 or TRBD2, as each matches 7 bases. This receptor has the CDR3 CATSPLGTGEGGELFF. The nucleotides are TGTGCCACCAGCCCCCTGGGCACAGGGGAGGGCGGGGAGCTGTTTTTT.